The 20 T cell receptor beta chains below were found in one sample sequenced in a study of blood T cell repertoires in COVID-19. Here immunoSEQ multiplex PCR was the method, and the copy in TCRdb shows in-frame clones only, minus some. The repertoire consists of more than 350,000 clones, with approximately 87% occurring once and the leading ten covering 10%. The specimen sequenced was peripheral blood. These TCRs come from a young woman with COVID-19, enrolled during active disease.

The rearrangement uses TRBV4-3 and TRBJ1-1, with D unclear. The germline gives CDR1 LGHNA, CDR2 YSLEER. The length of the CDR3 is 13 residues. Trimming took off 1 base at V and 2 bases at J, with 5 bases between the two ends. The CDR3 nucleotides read TGCGCCAGCAGCCAAGTTAGTAACACTGAAGCTTTCTTT. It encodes CASSQVSNTEAFF.

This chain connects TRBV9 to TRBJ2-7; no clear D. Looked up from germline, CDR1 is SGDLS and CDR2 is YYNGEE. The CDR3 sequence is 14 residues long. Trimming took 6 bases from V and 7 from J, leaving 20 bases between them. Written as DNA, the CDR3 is TGTGCCAGCACCTGGAGTGCGGCCGGTGGAGAGCAGTACTTC. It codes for CASTWSAAGGEQYF.

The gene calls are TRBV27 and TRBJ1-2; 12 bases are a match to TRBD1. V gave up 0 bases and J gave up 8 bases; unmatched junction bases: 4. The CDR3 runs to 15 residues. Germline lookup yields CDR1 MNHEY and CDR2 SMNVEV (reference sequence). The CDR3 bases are TGTGCCAGCAGTTTATCGGGACAGGGGGCTTGGGGCTACACCTTC. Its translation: CASSLSGQGAWGYTF.

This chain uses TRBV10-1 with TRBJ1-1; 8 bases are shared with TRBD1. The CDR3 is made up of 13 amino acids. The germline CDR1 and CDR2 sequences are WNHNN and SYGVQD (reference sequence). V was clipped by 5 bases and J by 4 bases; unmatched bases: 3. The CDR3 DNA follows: TGCGCCAGCAGTCAGGGGGCGGTCACTGAAGCTTTCTTT. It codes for CASSQGAVTEAFF.

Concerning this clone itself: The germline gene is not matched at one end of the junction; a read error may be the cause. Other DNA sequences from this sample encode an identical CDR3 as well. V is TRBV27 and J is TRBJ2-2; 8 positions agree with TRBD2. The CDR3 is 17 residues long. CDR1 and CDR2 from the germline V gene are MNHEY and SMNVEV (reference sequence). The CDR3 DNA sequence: TGTGCCAGCAGCTCCCTTCCCGGGACTAGTAACACCGGAGAGCTGTTTTTT. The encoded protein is CASSSLPGTSNTGELFF.

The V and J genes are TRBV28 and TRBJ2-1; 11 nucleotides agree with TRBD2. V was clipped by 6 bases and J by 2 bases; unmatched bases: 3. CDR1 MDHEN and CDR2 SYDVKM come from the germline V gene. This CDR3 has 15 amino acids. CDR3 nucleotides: TGTGCCAGCAGCCAACTAGCGGGAGCCTACAATGAGCAGTTCTTC. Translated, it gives CASSQLAGAYNEQFF.

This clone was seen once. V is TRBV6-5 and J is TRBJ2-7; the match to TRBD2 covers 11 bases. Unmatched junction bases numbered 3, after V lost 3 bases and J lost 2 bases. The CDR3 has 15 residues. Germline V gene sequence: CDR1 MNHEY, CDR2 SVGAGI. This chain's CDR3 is CASSYRLAGPYEQYF. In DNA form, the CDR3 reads TGTGCCAGCAGTTATCGACTAGCGGGACCCTACGAGCAGTACTTC.

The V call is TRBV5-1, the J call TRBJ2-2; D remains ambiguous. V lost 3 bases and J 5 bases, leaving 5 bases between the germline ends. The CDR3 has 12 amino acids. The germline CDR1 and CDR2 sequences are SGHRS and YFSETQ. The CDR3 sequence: CASSSRTGELFF. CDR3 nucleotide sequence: TGCGCCAGCAGCTCTCGGACCGGGGAGCTGTTTTTT.

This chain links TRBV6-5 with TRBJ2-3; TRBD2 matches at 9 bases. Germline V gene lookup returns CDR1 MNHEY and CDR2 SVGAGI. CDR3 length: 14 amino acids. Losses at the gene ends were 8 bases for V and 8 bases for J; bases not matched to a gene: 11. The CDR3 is CASGLAGRLGTQYF. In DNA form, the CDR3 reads TGTGCCAGCGGCCTAGCGGGAAGACTGGGTACGCAGTATTTT.

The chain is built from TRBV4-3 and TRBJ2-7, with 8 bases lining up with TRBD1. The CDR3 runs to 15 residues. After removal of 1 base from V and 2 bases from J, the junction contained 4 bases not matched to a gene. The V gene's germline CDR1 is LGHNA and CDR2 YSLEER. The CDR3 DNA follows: TGCGCCAGCAGCCAAGGAACAGGGGGGACCTACGAGCAGTACTTC. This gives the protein CASSQGTGGTYEQYF.

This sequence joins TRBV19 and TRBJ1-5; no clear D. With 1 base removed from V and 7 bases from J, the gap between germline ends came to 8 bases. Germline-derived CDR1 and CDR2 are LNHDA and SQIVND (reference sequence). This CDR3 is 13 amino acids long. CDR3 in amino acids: CASSIVGGQPQHF. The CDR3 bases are TGTGCCAGTAGTATAGTAGGAGGACAGCCCCAGCATTTT. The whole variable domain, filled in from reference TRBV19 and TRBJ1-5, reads DGGITQSPKYLFRKEGQNVTLSCEQNLNHDAMYWYRQDPGQGLRLIYYSQIVNDFQKGDIAEGYSVSREKKESFPLTVTSAQKNPTAFYLCASSIVGGQPQHFGDGTRLSIL.

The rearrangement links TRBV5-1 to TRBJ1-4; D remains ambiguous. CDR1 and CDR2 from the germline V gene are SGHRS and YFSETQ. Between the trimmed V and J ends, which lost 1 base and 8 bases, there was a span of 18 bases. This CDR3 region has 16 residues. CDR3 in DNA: TGCGCCAGCAGCTTGTCGGGAGTGGTAGGTGGAGAAAAACTGTTTTTT. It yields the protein CASSLSGVVGGEKLFF. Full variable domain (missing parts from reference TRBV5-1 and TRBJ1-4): KAGVTQTPRYLIKTRGQQVTLSCSPISGHRSVSWYQQTPGQGLQFLFEYFSETQRNKGNFPGRFSGRQFSNSRSEMNVSTLELGDSALYLCASSLSGVVGGEKLFFGSGTQLSVL.

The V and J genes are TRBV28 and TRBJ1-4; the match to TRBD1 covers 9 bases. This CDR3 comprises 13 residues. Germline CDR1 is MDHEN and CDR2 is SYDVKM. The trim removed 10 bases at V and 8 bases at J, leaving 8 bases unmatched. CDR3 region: CAIPGQGREKLFF. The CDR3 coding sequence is TGTGCCATTCCGGGACAGGGCCGGGAAAAACTGTTTTTT.

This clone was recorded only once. The CDR3, as DNA: TGTGCCACCAGTGGAACTAGCGGGAGATACAATGAGCAGTTCTTC. It yields the protein CATSGTSGRYNEQFF. This chain uses TRBV24-1 with TRBJ2-1; 11 nucleotides align to TRBD2. J was trimmed by 4 bases and V by 5 bases; bases with no gene match: 3. Germline V CDR1 and CDR2: KGHDR, SFDVKD. The CDR3 length is 15 residues.

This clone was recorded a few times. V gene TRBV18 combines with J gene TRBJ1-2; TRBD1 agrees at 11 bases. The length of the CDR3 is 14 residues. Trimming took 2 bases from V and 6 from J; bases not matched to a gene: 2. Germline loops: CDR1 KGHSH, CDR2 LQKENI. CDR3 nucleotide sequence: TGTGCCAGCTCACCAGGACAGGGGGCGGATGGCTACACCTTC. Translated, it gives CASSPGQGADGYTF.

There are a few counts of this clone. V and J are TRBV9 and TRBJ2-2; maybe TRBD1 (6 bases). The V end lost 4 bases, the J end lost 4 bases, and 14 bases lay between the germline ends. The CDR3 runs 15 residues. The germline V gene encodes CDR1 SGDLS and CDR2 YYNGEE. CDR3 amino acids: CASSPQGSGTGELFF. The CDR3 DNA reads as TGTGCCAGCAGCCCTCAGGGGAGCGGCACCGGGGAGCTGTTTTTT.

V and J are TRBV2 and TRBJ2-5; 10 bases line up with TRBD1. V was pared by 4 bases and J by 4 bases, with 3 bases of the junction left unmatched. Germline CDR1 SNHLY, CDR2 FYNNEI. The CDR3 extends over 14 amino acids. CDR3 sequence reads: CASSAGTGAETQYF. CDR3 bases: TGTGCCAGCAGTGCCGGGACAGGGGCAGAGACCCAGTACTTC.

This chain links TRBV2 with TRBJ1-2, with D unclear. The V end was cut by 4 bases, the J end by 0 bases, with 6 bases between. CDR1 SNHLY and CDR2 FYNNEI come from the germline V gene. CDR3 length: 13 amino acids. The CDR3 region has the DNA TGTGCCAGCAGTGGACACACTAACTATGGCTACACCTTC. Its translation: CASSGHTNYGYTF.

CDR3 nucleotide sequence: TGCGCCAGCAGTGAGTCAGGCAGGGGCTATGGCTACACCTTC. Encoded protein: CASSESGRGYGYTF. V is TRBV10-2 and J is TRBJ1-2, with a tentative D call TRBD1 (6 bases). CDR1 and CDR2 from the germline V gene are WSHSY and SAAADI. The CDR3 is made up of 14 amino acids. With 0 bases removed from V and 4 bases from J, the gap between germline ends came to 9 bases.

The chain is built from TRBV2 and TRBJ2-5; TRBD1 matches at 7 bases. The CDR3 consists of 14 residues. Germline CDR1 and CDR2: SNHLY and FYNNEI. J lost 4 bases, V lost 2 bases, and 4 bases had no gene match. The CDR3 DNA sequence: TGTGCCAGCAGTGAAAACAGGGGTGGAGAGACCCAGTACTTC. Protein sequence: CASSENRGGETQYF.